Listed here is a single TCR beta chain. Those enrolled in Seattle joined during active infection and were followed longitudinally afterward. The record originates from a study of blood T cell repertoires in COVID-19. The CDR3 has 16 amino acids. The trim removed 0 bases at V and 4 bases at J, leaving 8 bases unmatched. Germline values: CDR1 SGHRS, CDR2 YFSETQ. Data came from immunoSEQ multiplex PCR; TCRdb stores just in-frame clones and leaves some out. Of a few hundred thousand clones in the sample, around 90% were seen once. The rearrangement joins TRBV5-1 to TRBJ2-3, with 7 bases fitting TRBD1. This receptor was identified in a woman aged 25 to 45 with COVID-19, enrolled during active disease. The sequenced material came from peripheral blood. CDR3 in DNA: TGCGCCAGCAGCTTGGCGGGAACAGGGGCCCCAGATACGCAGTATTTT. This gives the protein CASSLAGTGAPDTQYF.